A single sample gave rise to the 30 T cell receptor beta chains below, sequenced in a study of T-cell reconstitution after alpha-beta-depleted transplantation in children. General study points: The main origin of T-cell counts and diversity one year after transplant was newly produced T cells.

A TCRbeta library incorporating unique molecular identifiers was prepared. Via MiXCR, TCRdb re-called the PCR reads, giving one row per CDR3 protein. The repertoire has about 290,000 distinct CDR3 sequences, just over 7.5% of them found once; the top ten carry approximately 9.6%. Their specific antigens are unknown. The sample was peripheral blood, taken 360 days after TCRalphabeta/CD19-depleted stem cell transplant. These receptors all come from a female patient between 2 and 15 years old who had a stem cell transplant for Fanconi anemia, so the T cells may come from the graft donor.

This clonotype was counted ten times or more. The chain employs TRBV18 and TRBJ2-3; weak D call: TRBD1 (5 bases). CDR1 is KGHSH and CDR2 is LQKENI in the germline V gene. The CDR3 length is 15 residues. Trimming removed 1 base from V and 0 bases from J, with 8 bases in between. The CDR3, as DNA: TGTGCCAGCTCACCACAAAGGGGTAGCACAGATACGCAGTATTTT. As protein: CASSPQRGSTDTQYF.

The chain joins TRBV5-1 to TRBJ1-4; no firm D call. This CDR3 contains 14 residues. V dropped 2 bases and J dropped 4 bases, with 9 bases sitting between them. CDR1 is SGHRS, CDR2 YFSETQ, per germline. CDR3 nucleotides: TGCGCCAGCAGCTTCAGGTTCGGTAATGAAAAACTGTTTTTT. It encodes CASSFRFGNEKLFF.

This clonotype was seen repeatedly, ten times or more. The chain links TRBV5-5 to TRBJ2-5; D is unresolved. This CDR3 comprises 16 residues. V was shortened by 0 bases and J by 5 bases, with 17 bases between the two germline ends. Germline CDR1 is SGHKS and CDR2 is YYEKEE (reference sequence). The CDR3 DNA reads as TGTGCCAGCAGCTTGGCCCCCGACACGGTTTATGAGACCCAGTACTTC. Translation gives CASSLAPDTVYETQYF.

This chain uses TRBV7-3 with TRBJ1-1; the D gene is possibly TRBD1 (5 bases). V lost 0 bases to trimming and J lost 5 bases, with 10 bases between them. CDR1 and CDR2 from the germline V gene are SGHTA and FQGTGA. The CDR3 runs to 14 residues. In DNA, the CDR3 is TGTGCCAGCAGCTTAACGTCTGGGGGAACTGAAGCTTTCTTT. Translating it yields CASSLTSGGTEAFF.

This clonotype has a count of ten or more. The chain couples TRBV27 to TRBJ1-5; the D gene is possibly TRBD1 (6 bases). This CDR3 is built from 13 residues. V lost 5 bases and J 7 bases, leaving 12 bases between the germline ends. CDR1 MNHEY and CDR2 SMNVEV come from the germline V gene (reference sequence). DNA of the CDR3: TGTGCCAGCAGTAAGGGGGTGGCCCAGCCCCAGCATTTT. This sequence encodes CASSKGVAQPQHF.

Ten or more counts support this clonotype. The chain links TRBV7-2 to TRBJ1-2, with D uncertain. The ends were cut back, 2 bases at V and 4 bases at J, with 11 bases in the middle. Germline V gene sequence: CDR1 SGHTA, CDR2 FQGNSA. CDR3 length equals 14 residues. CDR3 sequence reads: CASSLSGSTYGYTF. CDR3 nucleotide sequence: TGTGCCAGCAGCTTAAGCGGGTCGACCTATGGCTACACCTTC.

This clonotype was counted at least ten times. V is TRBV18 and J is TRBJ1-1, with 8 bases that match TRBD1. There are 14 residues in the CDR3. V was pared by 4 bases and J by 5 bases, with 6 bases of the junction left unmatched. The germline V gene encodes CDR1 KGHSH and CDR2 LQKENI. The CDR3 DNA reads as TGTGCCAGCTCACTTGGACAGGGAAAAACTGAAGCTTTCTTT. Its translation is CASSLGQGKTEAFF.

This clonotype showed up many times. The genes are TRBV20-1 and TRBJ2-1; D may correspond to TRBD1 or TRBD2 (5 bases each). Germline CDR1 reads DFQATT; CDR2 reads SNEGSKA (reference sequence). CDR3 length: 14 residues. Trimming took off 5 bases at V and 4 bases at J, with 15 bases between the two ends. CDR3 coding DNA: TGCAGTGCTGAGGGGACGGAGGATTACAATGAGCAGTTCTTC. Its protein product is CSAEGTEDYNEQFF.

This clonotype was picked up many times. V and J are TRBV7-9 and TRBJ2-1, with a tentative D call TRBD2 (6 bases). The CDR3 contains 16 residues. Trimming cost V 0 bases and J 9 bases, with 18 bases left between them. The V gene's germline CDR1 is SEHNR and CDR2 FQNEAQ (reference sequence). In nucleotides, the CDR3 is TGTGCCAGCAGCTTAGCTAGCGGTCCAGGAGAGAGTGAGCAGTTCTTC. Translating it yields CASSLASGPGESEQFF.

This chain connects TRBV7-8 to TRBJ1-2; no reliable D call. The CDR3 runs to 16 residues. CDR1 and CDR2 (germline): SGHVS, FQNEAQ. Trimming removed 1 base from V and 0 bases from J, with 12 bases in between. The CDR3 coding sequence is TGTGCCAGCAGCTTAGTTGGGCGGAGAGCTAACTATGGCTACACCTTC. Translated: CASSLVGRRANYGYTF.

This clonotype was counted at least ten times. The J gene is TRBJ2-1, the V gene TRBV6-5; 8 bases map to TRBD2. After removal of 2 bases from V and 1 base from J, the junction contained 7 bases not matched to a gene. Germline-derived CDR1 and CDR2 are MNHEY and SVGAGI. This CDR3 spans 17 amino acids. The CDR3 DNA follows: TGTGCCAGCAGTTACAGTCGGGGGGGCCTGTCCTACAATGAGCAGTTCTTC. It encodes CASSYSRGGLSYNEQFF.

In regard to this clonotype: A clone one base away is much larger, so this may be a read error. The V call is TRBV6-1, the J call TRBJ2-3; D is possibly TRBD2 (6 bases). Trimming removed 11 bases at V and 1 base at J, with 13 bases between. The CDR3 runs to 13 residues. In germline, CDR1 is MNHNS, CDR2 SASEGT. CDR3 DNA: TGTGCCCGGCGGGGTGGGGGCACAGATACGCAGTATTTT. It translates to CARRGGGTDTQYF.

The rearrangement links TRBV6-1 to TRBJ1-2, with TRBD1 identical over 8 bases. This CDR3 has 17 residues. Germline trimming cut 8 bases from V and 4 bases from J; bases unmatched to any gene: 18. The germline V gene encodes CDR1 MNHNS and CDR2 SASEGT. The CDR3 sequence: CASVVGTGIERLYGYTF. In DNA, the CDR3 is TGTGCCAGCGTGGTAGGGACAGGCATCGAGAGGCTCTATGGCTACACCTTC.

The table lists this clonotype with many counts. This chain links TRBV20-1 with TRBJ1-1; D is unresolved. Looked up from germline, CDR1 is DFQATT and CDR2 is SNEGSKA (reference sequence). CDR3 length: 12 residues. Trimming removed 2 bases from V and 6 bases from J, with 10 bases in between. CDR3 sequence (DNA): TGCAGTGCTAGATCCGACGATGCTGAAGCTTTCTTT. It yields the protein CSARSDDAEAFF.

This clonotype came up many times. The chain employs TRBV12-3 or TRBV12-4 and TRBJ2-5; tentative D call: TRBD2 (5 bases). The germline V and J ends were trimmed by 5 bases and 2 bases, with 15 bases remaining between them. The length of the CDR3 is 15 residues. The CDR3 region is CASSRFGLTQETQYF. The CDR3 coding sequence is TGTGCCAGCAGTCGGTTCGGACTGACTCAAGAGACCCAGTACTTC.

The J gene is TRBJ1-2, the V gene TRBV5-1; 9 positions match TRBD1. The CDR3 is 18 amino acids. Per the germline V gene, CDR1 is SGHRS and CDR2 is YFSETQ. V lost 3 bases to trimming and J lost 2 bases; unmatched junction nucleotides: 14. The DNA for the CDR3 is TGCGCCAGCAGCTCGCCCCGGGACAGGGCGGTTAAGAACTATGGCTACACCTTC. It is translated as CASSSPRDRAVKNYGYTF.

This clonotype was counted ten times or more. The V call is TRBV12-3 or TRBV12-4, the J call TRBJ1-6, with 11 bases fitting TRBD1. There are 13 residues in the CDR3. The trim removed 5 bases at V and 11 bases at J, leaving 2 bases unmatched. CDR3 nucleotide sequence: TGTGCCAGCAGTCGGACAGGGGGCCCACCCCTCCACTTT. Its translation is CASSRTGGPPLHF.

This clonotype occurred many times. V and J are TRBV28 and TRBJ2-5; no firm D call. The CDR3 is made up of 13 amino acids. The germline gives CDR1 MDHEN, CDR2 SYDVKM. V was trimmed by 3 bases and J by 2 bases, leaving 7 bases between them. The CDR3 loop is CASSLEVQETQYF. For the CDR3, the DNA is TGTGCCAGCAGTTTGGAAGTACAAGAGACCCAGTACTTC.

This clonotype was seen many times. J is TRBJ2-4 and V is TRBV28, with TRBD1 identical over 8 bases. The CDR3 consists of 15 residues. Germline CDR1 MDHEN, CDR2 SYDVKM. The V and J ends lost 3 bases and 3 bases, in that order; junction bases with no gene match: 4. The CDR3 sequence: CASSFTGTGKNIQYF. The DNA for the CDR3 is TGTGCCAGCAGTTTTACAGGGACAGGCAAAAACATTCAGTACTTC.

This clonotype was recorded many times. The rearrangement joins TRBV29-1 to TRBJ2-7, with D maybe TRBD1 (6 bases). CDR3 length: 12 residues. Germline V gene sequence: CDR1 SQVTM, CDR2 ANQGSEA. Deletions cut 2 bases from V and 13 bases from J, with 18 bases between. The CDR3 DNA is TGCAGCGTTGAATTAGGACAGCTTTGGTATTACTTC. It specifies CSVELGQLWYYF.

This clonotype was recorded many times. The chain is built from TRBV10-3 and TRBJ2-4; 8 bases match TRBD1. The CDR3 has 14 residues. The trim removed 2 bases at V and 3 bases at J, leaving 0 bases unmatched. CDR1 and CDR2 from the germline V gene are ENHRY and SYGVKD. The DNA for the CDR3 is TGTGCCATCAGTGAGACAGGGGGCAAAAACATTCAGTACTTC. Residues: CAISETGGKNIQYF.

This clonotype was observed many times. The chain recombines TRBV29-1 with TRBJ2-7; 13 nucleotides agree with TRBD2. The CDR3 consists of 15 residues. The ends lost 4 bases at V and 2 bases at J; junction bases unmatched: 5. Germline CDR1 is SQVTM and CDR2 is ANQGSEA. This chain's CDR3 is CSVGLAGGITYEQYF. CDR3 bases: TGCAGCGTTGGACTAGCGGGAGGTATAACCTACGAGCAGTACTTC.

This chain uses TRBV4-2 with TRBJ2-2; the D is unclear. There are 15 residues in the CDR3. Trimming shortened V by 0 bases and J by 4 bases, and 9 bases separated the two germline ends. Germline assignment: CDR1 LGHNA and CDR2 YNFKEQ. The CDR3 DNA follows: TGTGCCAGCAGCCAAGAAGGACGGATCACCGGGGAGCTGTTTTTT. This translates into CASSQEGRITGELFF.

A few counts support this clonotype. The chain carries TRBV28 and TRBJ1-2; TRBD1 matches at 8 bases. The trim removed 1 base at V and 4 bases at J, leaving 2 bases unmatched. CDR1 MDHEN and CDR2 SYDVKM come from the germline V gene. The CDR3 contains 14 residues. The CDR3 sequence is CASSLSGGVYGYTF. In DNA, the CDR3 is TGTGCCAGCAGTTTATCAGGGGGCGTCTATGGCTACACCTTC.

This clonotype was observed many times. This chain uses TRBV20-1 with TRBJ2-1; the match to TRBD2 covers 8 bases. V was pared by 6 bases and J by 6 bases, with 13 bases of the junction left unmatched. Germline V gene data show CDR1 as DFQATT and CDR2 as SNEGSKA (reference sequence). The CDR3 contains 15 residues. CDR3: CSARTPGRGGNEQFF. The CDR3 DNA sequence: TGCAGTGCCAGGACCCCCGGTCGGGGGGGCAATGAGCAGTTCTTC.

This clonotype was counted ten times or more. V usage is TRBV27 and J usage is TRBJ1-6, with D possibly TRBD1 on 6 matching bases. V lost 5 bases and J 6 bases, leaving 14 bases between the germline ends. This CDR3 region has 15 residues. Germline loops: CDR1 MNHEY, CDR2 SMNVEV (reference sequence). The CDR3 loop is CASSPYRVANSPLHF. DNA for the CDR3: TGTGCCAGCAGTCCCTACAGGGTAGCTAATTCACCCCTCCACTTT.

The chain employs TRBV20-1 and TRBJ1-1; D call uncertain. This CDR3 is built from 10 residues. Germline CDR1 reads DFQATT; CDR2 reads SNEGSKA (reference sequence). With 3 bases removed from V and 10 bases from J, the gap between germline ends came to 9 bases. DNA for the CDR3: TGCAGTGCTAGGGGATTTGGAGCTTTCTTT. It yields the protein CSARGFGAFF.

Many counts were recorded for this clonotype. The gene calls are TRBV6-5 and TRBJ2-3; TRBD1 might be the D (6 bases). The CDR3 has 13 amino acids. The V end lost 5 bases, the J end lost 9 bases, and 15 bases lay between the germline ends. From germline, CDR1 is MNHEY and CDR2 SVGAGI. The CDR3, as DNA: TGTGCCAGCAGTCTCATACAGGGTGGCACGCAGTATTTT. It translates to CASSLIQGGTQYF.

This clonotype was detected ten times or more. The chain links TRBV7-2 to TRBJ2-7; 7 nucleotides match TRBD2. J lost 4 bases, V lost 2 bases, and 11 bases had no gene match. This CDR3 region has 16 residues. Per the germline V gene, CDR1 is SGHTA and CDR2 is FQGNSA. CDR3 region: CASSLSWGRVNYEQYF. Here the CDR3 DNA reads TGTGCCAGCAGCTTATCTTGGGGGAGGGTTAATTACGAGCAGTACTTC.

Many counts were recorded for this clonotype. CDR3 loop: CASSLLGGIRSNQPQHF. Here the CDR3 DNA reads TGTGCCAGCAGCCTCTTAGGGGGCATCCGGAGCAATCAGCCCCAGCATTTT. The rearrangement uses TRBV5-6 and TRBJ1-5, with 7 bases fitting TRBD1. The CDR3 runs to 17 residues. V shed 4 bases, J shed 1 base, and the junction held 11 bases outside the gene matches. CDR1 is SGHDT, CDR2 YYEEEE, per germline.